This TCR beta chain was profiled in a study of blood T cell repertoires in COVID-19. About the study: The samples span acute and convalescent COVID-19 from the United States, Italy and Spain. PBMCs, B-cell-depleted T cells, or T cells were the source of the cDNA or gDNA that made up the material.

Germline V CDR1 and CDR2: MGHRA, YSYEKL. The CDR3 consists of 15 residues. V was cut by 0 bases and J by 7 bases, with 15 bases left in between. In the original analysis: Nucleated cell counts were estimated from reference gene primer amplification. Measured with immunoSEQ multiplex PCR; TCRdb has only the in-frame clones, and not every one. The DNA was the basis for D and trimming; V, J and clone size are from that table. The sample lists roughly 150,000 clones, around 89% occurring once. The chain is built from TRBV4-1 and TRBJ1-1, with a tentative D call TRBD1 (6 bases). The clonotype comes from a man in his 60s with acute or convalescent COVID-19. Specimen: peripheral blood. The CDR3 nucleotides read TGCGCCAGCAGCCAAGAGGCTGGCGGGGGCCTTGAAGCTTTCTTT. Translated: CASSQEAGGGLEAFF.